Following are 18 T cell receptor beta chains from one sample sequenced in a study of T cell repertoires in cytomegalovirus infection. TCRdb independently ran MiXCR on the reads; one entry per CDR3 protein. The data hold just over 300,000 distinct CDR3 sequences, with 17% observed a single time. The sample consisted of PBMCs. Source of these receptors: a human donor in good health (CMV status not recorded). Some clones in this sample may be carry-over from other donors' samples.

The table lists this clonotype with a few counts. The chain links TRBV25-1 to TRBJ2-1; weak D call: TRBD2 (7 bases). Trimming cost V 1 base and J 4 bases, with 14 bases left between them. This CDR3 has 16 amino acids. The V gene's germline CDR1 is MGHDK and CDR2 SYGVNS. CDR3 DNA sequence: TGTGCCAGCAGTGAATCCGGTGCGGGGGCTTACAATGAGCAGTTCTTC. Translation: CASSESGAGAYNEQFF.

This clonotype was seen repeatedly, ten times or more. The CDR3 nucleotides read TGTGCCAGCAGCGTGGGACTCACCTACGAGCAGTACTTC. Translating it yields CASSVGLTYEQYF. V is TRBV7-2 and J is TRBJ2-7; D is perhaps TRBD2 (6 bases). The CDR3 length is 13 residues. V gave up 5 bases and J gave up 2 bases, with 10 bases separating them. Per the germline V gene, CDR1 is SGHTA and CDR2 is FQGNSA.

There are many counts of this clonotype. The chain is built from TRBV19 and TRBJ2-1; possibly TRBD1 for D (6 bases). Germline CDR1 reads LNHDA; CDR2 reads SQIVND (reference sequence). Trimming shortened V by 3 bases and J by 10 bases, and 7 bases separated the two germline ends. The CDR3 spans 11 residues. CDR3 bases: TGTGCCAGTAGTATTAGGGGGGAGCAGTTCTTC. This sequence encodes CASSIRGEQFF.

V is TRBV18 and J is TRBJ2-7, with 13 bases that match TRBD2. Germline CDR1 and CDR2: KGHSH and LQKENI. V trimming: 6 bases; J trimming: 0 bases; junction bases outside the gene matches: 8. The CDR3 totals 17 residues. CDR3 residues: CASSHGTSGASSYEQYF. CDR3 nucleotide sequence: TGTGCCAGCTCCCACGGGACTAGCGGGGCTAGCTCCTACGAGCAGTACTTC.

This clonotype was found many times. This chain uses TRBV7-2 with TRBJ1-1; TRBD1 agrees at 10 bases. V lost 4 bases, J lost 6 bases, and 8 bases stayed unmatched. CDR3 size: 15 residues. In germline, CDR1 is SGHTA, CDR2 FQGNSA. CDR3 sequence: CASSSAGTGVAEAFF. DNA of the CDR3: TGTGCCAGCAGCTCTGCCGGGACAGGGGTCGCTGAAGCTTTCTTT.

This chain links TRBV4-2 with TRBJ1-2; weak D call: TRBD1 (5 bases). This CDR3 has 14 amino acids. Deletions cut 4 bases from V and 4 bases from J, with 13 bases between. Germline CDR1 LGHNA, CDR2 YNFKEQ. The CDR3 coding sequence is TGTGCCAGCAGCCTGGGGGAACCGGTCTATGGCTACACCTTC. This encodes CASSLGEPVYGYTF.

The chain combines TRBV18 with TRBJ2-1, with D hard to call. Looked up from germline, CDR1 is KGHSH and CDR2 is LQKENI. The length of the CDR3 is 15 residues. Trimming removed 2 bases at V and 0 bases at J, with 8 bases between. In DNA form, the CDR3 reads TGTGCCAGCTCACCAAGTCTGCCCTCCTACAATGAGCAGTTCTTC. Residues: CASSPSLPSYNEQFF.

In this sample, this clonotype turned up a few times. This chain joins TRBV10-3 and TRBJ2-1; the D gene is possibly TRBD2 (6 bases). The CDR3 consists of 13 residues. V gave up 4 bases and J gave up 6 bases, with 10 bases separating them. CDR1 is ENHRY, CDR2 SYGVKD, per germline. The CDR3, as DNA: TGTGCCATCAGTGTTGCGGGGCTCAATGAGCAGTTCTTC. It encodes CAISVAGLNEQFF.

Many counts were recorded for this clonotype. The chain couples TRBV11-2 to TRBJ2-2; 9 nucleotides line up with TRBD1. Unmatched junction bases numbered 3, after V lost 1 base and J lost 3 bases. CDR1 is SGHAT, CDR2 FQNNGV, per germline. This CDR3 region has 16 residues. CDR3 nucleotides: TGTGCCAGCAGCTTAGCACAGGGGGCTTACACCGGGGAGCTGTTTTTT. The encoded protein is CASSLAQGAYTGELFF.

The CDR3 reads CASSLRGGPGTDTQYF. The CDR3 DNA reads TGTGCCAGCAGCCTACGCGGGGGGCCCGGCACAGATACGCAGTATTTT. The V gene is TRBV7-3, the J gene TRBJ2-3, with 8 positions matching TRBD2. Trimming at V came to 5 bases and at J to 1 base, leaving 8 bases not matched to a gene. Germline V gene lookup returns CDR1 SGHTA and CDR2 FQGTGA. This CDR3 comprises 16 residues.

This clonotype was detected a few times. This chain joins TRBV12-3 or TRBV12-4 and TRBJ2-2; 8 bases agree with TRBD1. The CDR3 has 16 residues. Trimming removed 5 bases from V and 6 bases from J; junction bases left unmatched: 11. CDR3 nucleotides: TGTGCCAGCAGTCCCGGACAGGGTAAATTTCCCGGGGAGCTGTTTTTT. This gives the protein CASSPGQGKFPGELFF.

This clonotype occurred a few times. The rearrangement joins TRBV20-1 to TRBJ1-6; no reliable D call. Per the germline V gene, CDR1 is DFQATT and CDR2 is SNEGSKA (reference sequence). CDR3 length: 13 residues. V was trimmed by 3 bases and J by 3 bases, leaving 6 bases between them. The DNA of the CDR3 is TGCAGTGCTAGTAAGGACTATAATTCACCCCTCCACTTT. This gives the protein CSASKDYNSPLHF.

In its sample, this clonotype was seen a few times. V is TRBV9 and J is TRBJ2-3, with a weak D call TRBD1 (5 bases). With 2 bases removed from V and 1 base from J, the gap between germline ends came to 8 bases. This CDR3 is 14 amino acids long. Germline V CDR1 and CDR2: SGDLS, YYNGEE. The CDR3 DNA follows: TGTGCCAGCAGCGTCGGCAGGGGCACAGATACGCAGTATTTT. Translating it yields CASSVGRGTDTQYF.

CDR3 sequence (DNA): TGTGCCACCGATCGGGGCCCGCATGAGCAGTTCTTC. Encoded protein: CATDRGPHEQFF. V usage is TRBV12-3 or TRBV12-4 and J usage is TRBJ2-1; D assignment may be TRBD1 or TRBD2 (5 bases each). The CDR3 contains 12 residues. Trimming stripped 10 bases from V and 8 bases from J, with 15 bases between.

The chain recombines TRBV20-1 with TRBJ1-5; 8 nucleotides match TRBD1. Germline CDR1 and CDR2: DFQATT and SNEGSKA (reference sequence). This CDR3 is 14 amino acids long. Germline trimming cut 8 bases from V and 4 bases from J; bases unmatched to any gene: 10. In nucleotides, the CDR3 is TGCAGTACGAGCCGACAGGGGCCTAATCAGCCCCAGCATTTT. It specifies CSTSRQGPNQPQHF.

Many counts were recorded for this clonotype. V and J are TRBV12-3 or TRBV12-4 and TRBJ2-5; no definite D call. This CDR3 has 13 amino acids. Trimming removed 3 bases from V and 5 bases from J, with 10 bases in between. CDR3: CASSLIQGETQYF. CDR3 bases: TGTGCCAGCAGTTTGATCCAAGGGGAGACCCAGTACTTC.

The V and J genes are TRBV7-2 and TRBJ1-5, with no clear D. Germline values: CDR1 SGHTA, CDR2 FQGNSA. Deletions cut 5 bases from V and 7 bases from J, with 12 bases between. This CDR3 contains 13 residues. CDR3 nucleotides: TGTGCCAGCAGCGATCCGGACGGGCAGCCCCAGCATTTT. Protein: CASSDPDGQPQHF.

This clonotype has a handful of counts. The V gene is TRBV7-9, the J gene TRBJ2-1; 9 nucleotides align to TRBD2. CDR3 length equals 16 residues. The V and J ends lost 6 bases and 2 bases, in that order; junction bases with no gene match: 8. Per the germline V gene, CDR1 is SEHNR and CDR2 is FQNEAQ (reference sequence). The chain's CDR3 is CASSPSGGGAYNEQFF. CDR3 DNA: TGTGCCAGCAGTCCGTCTGGCGGGGGGGCCTACAATGAGCAGTTCTTC.